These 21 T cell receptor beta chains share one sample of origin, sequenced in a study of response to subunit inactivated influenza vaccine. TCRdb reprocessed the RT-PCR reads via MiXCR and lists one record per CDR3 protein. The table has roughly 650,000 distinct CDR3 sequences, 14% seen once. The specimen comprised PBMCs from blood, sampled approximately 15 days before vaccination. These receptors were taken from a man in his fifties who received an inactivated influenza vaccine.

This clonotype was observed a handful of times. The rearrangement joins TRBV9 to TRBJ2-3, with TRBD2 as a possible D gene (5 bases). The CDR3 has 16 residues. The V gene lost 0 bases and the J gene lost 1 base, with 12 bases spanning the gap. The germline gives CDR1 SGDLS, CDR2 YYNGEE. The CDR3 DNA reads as TGTGCCAGCAGCGTAGGTCCACCCGGGGGCACAGATACGCAGTATTTT. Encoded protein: CASSVGPPGGTDTQYF.

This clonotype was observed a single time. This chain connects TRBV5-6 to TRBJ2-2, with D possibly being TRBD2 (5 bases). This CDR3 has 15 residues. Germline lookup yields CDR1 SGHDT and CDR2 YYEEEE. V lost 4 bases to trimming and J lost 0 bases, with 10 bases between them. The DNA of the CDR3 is TGTGCCAGCAGCATAGGACTTACGAACACCGGGGAGCTGTTTTTT. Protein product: CASSIGLTNTGELFF.

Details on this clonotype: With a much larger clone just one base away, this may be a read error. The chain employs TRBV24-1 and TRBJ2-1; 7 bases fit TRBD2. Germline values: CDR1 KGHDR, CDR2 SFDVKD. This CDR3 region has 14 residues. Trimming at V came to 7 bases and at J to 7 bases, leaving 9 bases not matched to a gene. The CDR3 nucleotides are TGTGCCACCAGGGGCGGGGGTTCTACAAATGAGCAGTTCTTC. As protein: CATRGGGSTNEQFF.

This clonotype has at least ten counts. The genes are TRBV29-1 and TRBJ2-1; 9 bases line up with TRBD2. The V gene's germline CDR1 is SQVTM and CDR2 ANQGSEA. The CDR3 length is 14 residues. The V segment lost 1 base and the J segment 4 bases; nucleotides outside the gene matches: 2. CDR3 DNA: TGCAGCGTTGAAGGACTAGCGGCGTACAATGAGCAGTTCTTC. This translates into CSVEGLAAYNEQFF.

Here the CDR3 DNA reads TGTGCCAGCAGCCAACTACAGTCCCCGGAGACCCAGTACTTC. This gives the protein CASSQLQSPETQYF. The chain has TRBV7-9 and TRBJ2-5; no reliable D call. CDR3 length: 14 residues. V lost 5 bases and J 5 bases, leaving 15 bases between the germline ends. Germline assignment: CDR1 SEHNR and CDR2 FQNEAQ (reference sequence). Combining the CDR3 with reference TRBV7-9 and TRBJ2-5 gives the whole variable domain DTGVSQNPRHKITKRGQNVTFRCDPISEHNRLYWYRQTLGQGPEFLTYFQNEAQLEKSRLLSDRFSAERPKGSFSTLEIQRTEQGDSAMYLCASSQLQSPETQYFGPGTRLLVL.

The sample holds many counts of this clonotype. The CDR3 DNA follows: TGTGCCAGCAGTCCCATCAGGACAGGGGGGAGCACAGATACGCAGTATTTT. Translated, it gives CASSPIRTGGSTDTQYF. The chain recombines TRBV6-2 or TRBV6-3 with TRBJ2-3; 10 bases fit TRBD1. Germline trimming cut 5 bases from V and 0 bases from J; bases unmatched to any gene: 8. CDR3 length: 17 amino acids. Germline V gene data show CDR1 as MNHEY and CDR2 as SVGEGT.

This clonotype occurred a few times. For the CDR3, the DNA is TGTGCCAGCTCGCGCCGGGACGGGCTTGGGGTCCTGACTTTC. Translated: CASSRRDGLGVLTF. V and J are TRBV5-6 and TRBJ2-6; D assignment may be TRBD1 or TRBD2 (5 bases each). The germline V gene has CDR1 SGHDT and CDR2 YYEEEE. The CDR3 has 14 residues. The V and J ends lost 7 bases and 13 bases respectively, with 21 bases between them.

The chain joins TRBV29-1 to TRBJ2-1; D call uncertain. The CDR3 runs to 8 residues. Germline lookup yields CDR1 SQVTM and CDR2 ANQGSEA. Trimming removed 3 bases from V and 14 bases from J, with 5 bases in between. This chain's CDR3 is CSVDLEFF. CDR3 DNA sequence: TGCAGCGTTGACTTAGAGTTCTTC.

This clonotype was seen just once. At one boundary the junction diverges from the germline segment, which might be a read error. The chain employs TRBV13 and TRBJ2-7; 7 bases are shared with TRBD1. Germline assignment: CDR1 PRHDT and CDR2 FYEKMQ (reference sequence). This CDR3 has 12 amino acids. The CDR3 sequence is CASSNRDSEQHF. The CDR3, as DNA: TGTGCCAGCAGCAACCGGGACAGCGAGCAGCACTTC.

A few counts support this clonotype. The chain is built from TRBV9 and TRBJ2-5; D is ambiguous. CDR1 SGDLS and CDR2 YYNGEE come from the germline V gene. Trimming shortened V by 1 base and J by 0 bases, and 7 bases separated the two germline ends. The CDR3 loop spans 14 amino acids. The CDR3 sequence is CASSVQSNQETQYF. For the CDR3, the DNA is TGTGCCAGCAGCGTACAGAGTAACCAAGAGACCCAGTACTTC. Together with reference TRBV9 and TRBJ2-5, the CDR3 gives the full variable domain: DSGVTQTPKHLITATGQRVTLRCSPRSGDLSVYWYQQSLDQGLQFLIQYYNGEERAKGNILERFSAQQFPDLHSELNLSSLELGDSALYFCASSVQSNQETQYFGPGTRLLVL.

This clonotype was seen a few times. CDR3 sequence reads: CASSLREGMNTEAFF. The CDR3 nucleotides are TGTGCCAGCAGCCTCCGAGAAGGGATGAACACTGAAGCTTTCTTT. V usage is TRBV7-8 and J usage is TRBJ1-1, with no clear D. The CDR3 is 15 residues long. The germline V gene encodes CDR1 SGHVS and CDR2 FQNEAQ. Trimming cost V 5 bases and J 0 bases, with 13 bases left between them.

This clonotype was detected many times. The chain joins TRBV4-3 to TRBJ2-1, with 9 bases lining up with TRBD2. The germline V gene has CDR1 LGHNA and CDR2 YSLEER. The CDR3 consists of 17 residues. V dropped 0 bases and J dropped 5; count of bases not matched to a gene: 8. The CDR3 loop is CASSQDLRTSAHNEQFF. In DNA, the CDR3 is TGCGCCAGCAGCCAAGATCTTCGGACTAGCGCTCACAATGAGCAGTTCTTC.

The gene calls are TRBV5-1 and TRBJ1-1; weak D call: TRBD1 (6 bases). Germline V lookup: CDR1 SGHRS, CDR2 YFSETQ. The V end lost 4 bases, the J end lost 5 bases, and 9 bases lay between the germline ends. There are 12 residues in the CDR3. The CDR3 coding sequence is TGCGCCAGCAGCGAAGGACAGACTGAAGCTTTCTTT. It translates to CASSEGQTEAFF.

In nucleotides, the CDR3 is TGCGCCAGCAGCCAAGGGGACTACTCCTACGAGCAGTACTTC. This gives the protein CASSQGDYSYEQYF. The J gene is TRBJ2-7, the V gene TRBV4-1; 7 bases fit TRBD2. Germline CDR1 and CDR2: MGHRA and YSYEKL. The CDR3 totals 14 residues. The ends lost 1 base at V and 0 bases at J; junction bases unmatched: 0.

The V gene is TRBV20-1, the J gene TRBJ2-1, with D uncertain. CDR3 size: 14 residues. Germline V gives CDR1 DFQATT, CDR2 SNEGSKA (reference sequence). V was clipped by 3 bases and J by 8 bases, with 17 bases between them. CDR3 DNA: TGCAGTGCTAGGGATCCCGGGCCCCTGGATGAGCAGTTCTTC. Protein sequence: CSARDPGPLDEQFF.

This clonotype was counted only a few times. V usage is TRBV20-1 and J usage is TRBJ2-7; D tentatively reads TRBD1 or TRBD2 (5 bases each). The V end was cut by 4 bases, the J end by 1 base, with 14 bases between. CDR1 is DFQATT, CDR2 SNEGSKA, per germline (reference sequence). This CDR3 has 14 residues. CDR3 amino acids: CSANAGTASYEQYF. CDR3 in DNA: TGCAGTGCTAATGCCGGGACGGCTTCCTACGAGCAGTACTTC.

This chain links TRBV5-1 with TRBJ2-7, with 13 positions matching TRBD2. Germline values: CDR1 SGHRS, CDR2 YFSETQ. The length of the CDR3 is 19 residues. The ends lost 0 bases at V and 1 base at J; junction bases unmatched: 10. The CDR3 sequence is CASSLVFKLAGGRSYEQYF. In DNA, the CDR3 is TGCGCCAGCAGCTTGGTATTCAAACTAGCGGGGGGGCGGTCCTACGAGCAGTACTTC.

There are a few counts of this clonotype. CDR3 bases: TGTGCCAGCAGTCTGGGACTAGCCAATACGGAGCAGTACTTC. Its protein product is CASSLGLANTEQYF. V is TRBV27 and J is TRBJ2-7; the match to TRBD2 covers 9 bases. CDR3 length equals 14 residues. The V gene's germline CDR1 is MNHEY and CDR2 SMNVEV (reference sequence). With V trimmed by 5 bases and J by 7 bases, 9 bases remained unmatched.

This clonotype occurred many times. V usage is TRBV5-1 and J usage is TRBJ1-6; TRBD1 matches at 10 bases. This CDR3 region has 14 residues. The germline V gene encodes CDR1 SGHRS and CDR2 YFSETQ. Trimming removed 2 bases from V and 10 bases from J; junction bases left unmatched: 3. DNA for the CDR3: TGCGCCAGCAGCTTACCGGGACAGGGGTCACCCCTCCACTTT. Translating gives CASSLPGQGSPLHF.

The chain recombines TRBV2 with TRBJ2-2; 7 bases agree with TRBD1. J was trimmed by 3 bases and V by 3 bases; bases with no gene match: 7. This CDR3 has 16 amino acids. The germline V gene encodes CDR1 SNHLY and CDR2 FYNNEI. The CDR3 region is CASSDLGDSYTGELFF. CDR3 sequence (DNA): TGTGCCAGCAGTGATTTGGGGGACAGCTACACCGGGGAGCTGTTTTTT.

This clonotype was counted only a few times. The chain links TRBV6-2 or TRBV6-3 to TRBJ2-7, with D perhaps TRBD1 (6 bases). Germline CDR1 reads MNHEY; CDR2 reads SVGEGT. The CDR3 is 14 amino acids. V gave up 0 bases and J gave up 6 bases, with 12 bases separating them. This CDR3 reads CASSYSGTKGEQYF. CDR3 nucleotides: TGTGCCAGCAGTTACTCCGGGACAAAAGGCGAGCAGTACTTC.